What follows describes a single TCR beta chain. This CDR3 is built from 13 residues. CDR1 is MNHEY and CDR2 is SMNVEV in the germline V gene (reference sequence). The V and J ends lost 2 bases and 6 bases, in that order; junction bases with no gene match: 4. The source of the sample is a study of blood T cell repertoires in COVID-19. Libraries were prepared by immunoSEQ multiplex PCR; TCRdb keeps only in-frame clonotypes and omits some of them. The sample contains 250,000 to 350,000 clones, 85% to 90% of which appear only once. Sequenced material: peripheral blood. V is TRBV27 and J is TRBJ2-7, with 7 positions matching TRBD2. The TCR sequence derives from a woman in her twenties or thirties with COVID-19, enrolled during active disease. Written as DNA, the CDR3 is TGTGCCAGCAGTTTAGCGGGAGAAGCCGAGCAGTACTTC. It encodes CASSLAGEAEQYF.